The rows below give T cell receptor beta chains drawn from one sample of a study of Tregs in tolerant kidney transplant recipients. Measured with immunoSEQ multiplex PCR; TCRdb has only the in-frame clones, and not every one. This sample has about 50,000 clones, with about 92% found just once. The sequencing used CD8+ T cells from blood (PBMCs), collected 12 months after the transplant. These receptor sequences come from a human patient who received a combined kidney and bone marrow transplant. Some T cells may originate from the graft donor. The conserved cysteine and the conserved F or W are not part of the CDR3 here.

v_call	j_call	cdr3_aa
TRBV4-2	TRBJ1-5	ASSQGTGVANQPQH
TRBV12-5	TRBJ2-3	ASGFFQGGTDTQY
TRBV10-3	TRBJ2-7	AISEGLAFPYEQY
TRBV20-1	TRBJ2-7	SAVRGHEQY
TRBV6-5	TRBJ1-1	ASRRGFGTEAF
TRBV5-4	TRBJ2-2	ASSTRTGTLNTGELF
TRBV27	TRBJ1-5	ASANRGSNQPQH
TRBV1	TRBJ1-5	TSSLQGMEDQPQH
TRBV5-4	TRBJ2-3	ASSFILRGGGDTQY
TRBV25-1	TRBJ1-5	ASSGWLGDQPQH
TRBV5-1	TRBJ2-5	ASSLVARQETQY
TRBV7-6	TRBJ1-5	ASSSYIRGPQGQPQH
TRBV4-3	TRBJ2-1	ASSPRTLYNEQF
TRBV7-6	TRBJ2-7	ASSSGPGQGGEQY
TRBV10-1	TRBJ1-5	ASSERTGCNQPQH
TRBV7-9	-	ASSLALGQGVYEQY
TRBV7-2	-	ASTSTRDSYEQY
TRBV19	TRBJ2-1	ASSIVPRINPSGQF
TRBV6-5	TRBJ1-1	ASSYGSFTEAF
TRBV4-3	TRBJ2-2	ASSQIRWGGTGELF
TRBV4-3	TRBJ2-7	ASSQARFSYEQY
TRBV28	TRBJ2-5	ASSFLGRGPGLEQY
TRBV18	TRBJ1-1	ASSLPGQTTEAF